The 10 T cell receptor beta chains listed next were all sequenced from one sample in a study of shared clonotypes between healthy human individuals (dated by TCRdb to 2020 to 2021). Library creation used the immunoSEQ multiplex PCR assay. In its TCRdb copy, this immuneACCESS table keeps in-frame sequences only and misses some clones. Where compared with another copy, unresolved V genes explain less than half of these, and the others have no known cause. The table for this sample lists under 550,000 clones; 90% to 96% of them were counted only once. Approximately 0.06% of the sample rests with the top ten. The sequenced material came from naive CD4+ T cells sorted from blood. The sample's cell subset or site label is to be understood as: CD45RA+ positively selected. These receptors all stem from a young woman in good health.

The V call is TRBV6-6, the J call TRBJ2-7; 9 bases are a match to TRBD1. Germline V gives CDR1 MNHNY, CDR2 SVGAGI (reference sequence). Trimming at V came to 6 bases and at J to 5 bases, leaving 8 bases not matched to a gene. The CDR3 totals 14 residues. CDR3 DNA sequence: TGTGCCAGCAGCCGGGACAGGGAAAGGGACGAGCAGTACTTC. Protein sequence: CASSRDRERDEQYF.

This rearrangement joins TRBV7-9 to TRBJ1-4; D is uncertain. The ends were cut back, 2 bases at V and 3 bases at J, with 13 bases in the middle. Looked up from germline, CDR1 is SEHNR and CDR2 is FQNEAQ (reference sequence). This CDR3 region has 16 residues. In DNA form, the CDR3 reads TGTGCCAGCAGCTTATTGCGGGGAAGATCTAATGAAAAACTGTTTTTT. Its protein is CASSLLRGRSNEKLFF.

This rearrangement joins TRBV19 to TRBJ2-5, with TRBD2 identical over 7 bases. CDR3 size: 14 residues. V was clipped by 3 bases and J by 2 bases; unmatched bases: 3. Germline CDR1 LNHDA, CDR2 SQIVND (reference sequence). Here the CDR3 DNA reads TGTGCCAGTAGTATTGGGGGAGGGCAAGAGACCCAGTACTTC. Protein product: CASSIGGGQETQYF.

The chain recombines TRBV4-2 with TRBJ2-5; tentatively, D is TRBD1 (5 bases). From germline, CDR1 is LGHNA and CDR2 YNFKEQ. The V end was cut by 1 base, the J end by 6 bases, with 9 bases between. The CDR3 runs 13 residues. The chain's CDR3 is CASSQGQGKTQYF. The CDR3 DNA reads as TGTGCCAGCAGCCAAGGTCAGGGAAAGACCCAGTACTTC.

The gene calls are TRBV28 and TRBJ2-7; the D is unclear. The CDR3 is made up of 14 amino acids. Per the germline V gene, CDR1 is MDHEN and CDR2 is SYDVKM. V was clipped by 4 bases and J by 4 bases, with 14 bases between them. CDR3 amino acids: CASSYYQEGYEQYF. The CDR3 nucleotides read TGTGCCAGCAGTTATTATCAGGAAGGATACGAGCAGTACTTC.

A note on this clone: Different DNA sequences within this sample yield the same CDR3. This chain uses TRBV28 with TRBJ2-6, with 7 bases lining up with TRBD1. CDR3 length equals 14 residues. Looked up from germline, CDR1 is MDHEN and CDR2 is SYDVKM. V trimming: 5 bases; J trimming: 2 bases; junction bases outside the gene matches: 0. CDR3 DNA: TGTGCCAGCAGTACAGGGGCTGGGGCCAACGTCCTGACTTTC. Translated: CASSTGAGANVLTF.

The chain recombines TRBV28 with TRBJ2-7; the match to TRBD2 covers 8 bases. Unmatched junction bases numbered 11, after V lost 5 bases and J lost 2 bases. Germline V CDR1 and CDR2: MDHEN, SYDVKM. The CDR3 has 16 amino acids. Here the CDR3 reads CASSPPAAGGPYEQYF. DNA of the CDR3: TGTGCCAGCAGTCCCCCCGCGGCGGGAGGCCCCTACGAGCAGTACTTC.

As to this clone: Other nucleotide sequences in the sample specify the same CDR3. The chain has TRBV7-9 and TRBJ1-2; TRBD1 is a possible D gene (5 bases). This CDR3 region has 14 residues. Trimming cost V 0 bases and J 2 bases, with 7 bases left between them. Germline lookup yields CDR1 SEHNR and CDR2 FQNEAQ (reference sequence). CDR3: CASSLASGNYGYTF. The DNA of the CDR3 is TGTGCCAGCAGCTTAGCATCAGGGAACTATGGCTACACCTTC.

V gene TRBV14 combines with J gene TRBJ1-5; D ambiguous. The CDR3 is 15 amino acids. Trimming stripped 0 bases from V and 5 bases from J, with 11 bases between. Germline CDR1 is SGHDN and CDR2 is FVKESK. CDR3 in DNA: TGTGCCAGCAGCCAAGATCAATGGTACTATCAGCCCCAGCATTTT. Protein product: CASSQDQWYYQPQHF.

V is TRBV11-3 and J is TRBJ2-1; 11 nucleotides align to TRBD2. The J segment lost 8 bases and the V segment lost 1 base, leaving 10 bases of the junction unmatched. CDR3 size: 17 residues. The germline V gene has CDR1 SGHNT and CDR2 YENEEA. The chain's CDR3 is CASSLGSITSGRDEQFF. The CDR3 nucleotides read TGTGCCAGCAGCTTAGGGTCGATTACTAGCGGGAGAGATGAGCAGTTCTTC.